Listed below are T cell receptor beta chains from one sample, sequenced in a study of T cell changes during pregnancy in multiple sclerosis. Generated by immunoSEQ multiplex PCR, the TCRdb table keeps only in-frame clones and is missing some. Of around 70,000 clones in the sample, 85% to 95% were seen once. Sample: peripheral blood, taken before pregnancy. All receptors come from a female donor with multiple sclerosis, enrolled in a pregnancy study. Both conserved end residues are part of each CDR3. The D gene is left open where the match is weak. Part of the rows lack a size; the others show once, few, many or a class for expanded clones.

>NA|NA|TRBJ2-1|TRBV5-8
TGTGCCAGCAGCTTGGTCGGTGAGCAGTTCTTC
CASSLVGEQFF
>NA|TRBD1|TRBJ1-2|TRBV9
TGTGCCAGCAGCGTAGAGGGGGCGCCTGGCTATGGCTACACCTTC
CASSVEGAPGYGYTF
>NA|TRBD1|TRBJ1-4|TRBV23-1
TGCGCCAGCAGTCTGCCCGGGACAGGGCCGGAATATGAAAAACTGTTTTTT
CASSLPGTGPEYEKLFF
>NA|NA|TRBJ2-5|TRBV21-1
TGTGCCAGCCACAGGGGGGGTGGAGAGACCCAGTACTTC
CASHRGGGETQYF
>NA|TRBD2|TRBJ2-7|TRBV4-3
TGCGCCAGCAGCCATGGACTAGCGGGAGAGTTCTACGAGCAGTACTTC
CASSHGLAGEFYEQYF
>NA|NA|TRBJ2-3|TRBV29-1
TGCAGCGTTTCAAGCGGGACAACAGATACGCAGTATTTT
CSVSSGTTDTQYF
>NA|TRBD2|TRBJ2-7|TRBV19
TGTGCCAGTAGCTGGACTAGCGGGAGGCCGTTCTACGAGCAGTACTTC
CASSWTSGRPFYEQYF
>NA|NA|TRBJ2-1|TRBV6-1
TGTGCCAGCAGTGAAGACATTTTCTCCAATGAGCAGTTCTTC
CASSEDIFSNEQFF
>NA|TRBD1|TRBJ1-1|TRBV5-1
TGCGCCAGCAGCCAGGACAGGGGACGAGACACTGAAGCTTTCTTT
CASSQDRGRDTEAFF
>NA|TRBD1|TRBJ2-1|TRBV19
TGTGCAACCTCCGGGACAGGGACTTACAATGAGCAGTTCTTC
CATSGTGTYNEQFF
>NA|NA|TRBJ1-3|TRBV4-2
TGTGCCAGCAGCCAAGAGCCCAGTTCTGGAAACACCATATATTTT
CASSQEPSSGNTIYF
>NA|NA|TRBJ2-3|TRBV9
TGTGCCAGCAGCGAAGACTCACTCCACACAGATACGCAGTATTTT
CASSEDSLHTDTQYF
>NA|TRBD2|TRBJ2-1|TRBV19
TGTGCCAGTAGTAGAACTAGCGGGGGATACAATGAGCAGTTCTTC
CASSRTSGGYNEQFF
>NA|TRBD1|TRBJ1-5|TRBV28
TGTGCCAGCAGACCCGGACAGGGGGCGCAGCCCCAGCATTTT
CASRPGQGAQPQHF
>once|NA|TRBJ1-1|TRBV6-6
TGTGCCAGCAGTCCGACGGGGAGCCTGGGCACTGAAGCTTTCTTT
CASSPTGSLGTEAFF
>NA|TRBD1|TRBJ2-7|TRBV5-4
TGTGCCAGCAGCTCGGACAGGGATGGGCAGCAGTACTTC
CASSSDRDGQQYF
>NA|TRBD1|TRBJ2-7|TRBV7-9
TGTGCCAGCAGCTCGGGACAGGGGCTATCCTACGAGCAGTACTTC
CASSSGQGLSYEQYF
>NA|TRBD2|TRBJ2-5|TRBV18
TGTGCCAGCTCCCCGGCACCGGGAGGGGAGACCCAGTACTTC
CASSPAPGGETQYF
>NA|NA|TRBJ1-1|TRBV7-2
TGTGCCAGCAGCCCTTACAGACTGAACACTGAAGCTTTCTTT
CASSPYRLNTEAFF
>NA|TRBD2|TRBJ2-7|TRBV5-4
TGTGCCAGCCGGTGGGCTAGCGGGAACTACGAGCAGTACTTC
CASRWASGNYEQYF
>NA|NA|TRBJ1-6|TRBV5-4
TGTGCCAGCAGCTTGGCGCAGGGCCTAAATTCACCCCTCCACTTT
CASSLAQGLNSPLHF
>NA|NA|TRBJ2-1|TRBV5-4
TGTGCCAGCAGCTCCCCTACGGGAGAGATAAATGAGCAGTTCTTC
CASSSPTGEINEQFF
>NA|NA|TRBJ1-5|TRBV5-8
TGTGCCAGCAGTCTAGAGGGCAACCCCGATCAGCCCCAGCATTTT
CASSLEGNPDQPQHF
>once|NA|TRBJ2-5|TRBV29-1
TGCAGCGTTGAAGTAAGGAGACTTGAAGAAGAGACCCAGTACTTC
CSVEVRRLEEETQYF